One TCR beta chain is described in this entry. A diagnosis was made from clinical symptoms together with serum thyroxine, TRAb, thyroid ultrasound and orbital computed tomography. These data are taken from a study of Graves' ophthalmopathy and Graves' hyperthyroidism. At the level of the study: Untreated patients at initial diagnosis provided peripheral blood.

Germline values: CDR1 SGDLS, CDR2 YYNGEE. The CDR3 totals 16 residues. V lost 3 bases and J 2 bases, leaving 14 bases between the germline ends. CDR3 regions of TCR beta were amplified from RNA transcripts. Second-round multiplex PCR came after a first-round RT-PCR that employed HTBI primers. TCRdb used MiXCR to reprocess the multiplex PCR reads, holding one entry per CDR3 protein. Of 350,000 to 400,000 distinct CDR3 sequences listed, around 16% are singletons. The chain uses TRBV9 and TRBJ2-2; D is ambiguous. Sequenced sample: peripheral blood. The TCR sequence derives from a woman aged 18-29 years with Graves' ophthalmopathy. The CDR3 coding sequence is TGTGCCAGCAGCGCGCTGGGTGGACGCAACACCGGGGAGCTGTTTTTT. It codes for CASSALGGRNTGELFF.